Sequencing of this TCR beta chain was carried out in a study of shared clonotypes between healthy human individuals. Study-level results: Sorted-subset sequencing was shown by rarefaction to be incomplete despite large depth. Some clonotypes were shared by all four sorted-subset donors, while others were not shared. The non-shared ones had lower generation probabilities than the shared ones.

Trimming left V 2 bases short and J 2 bases short, with 12 bases between. The CDR3 extends over 16 amino acids. CDR1 and CDR2 from the germline V gene are SEHNR and FQNEAQ (reference sequence). As regards this clone: Its specificity is not known.

The deep-level immunoSEQ assay was used. TCRdb keeps only in-frame clones here, not all; method: immunoSEQ multiplex PCR. The sample has some 2.1 million clones, over 85% seen once. CD45RO-negative, CCR7-selected cells formed the naive CD8 fraction, which excluded terminally differentiated effector memory CD45RA+ cells. Donors had no recently reported acute infections or vaccinations and were HIV-negative. V is TRBV7-9 and J is TRBJ2-2, with D tentatively TRBD2 (5 bases). This sequence was found in a man aged 18 to 30 in good health. Some clones in this sample may be carry-over from other donors' samples. Material: naive CD8+ T cells from PBMCs. The CDR3 here is CASSLLASSNTGELFF. The DNA of the CDR3 is TGTGCCAGCAGCTTACTCGCTAGCAGTAACACCGGGGAGCTGTTTTTT. Complete variable domain (other parts from reference TRBV7-9 and TRBJ2-2): DTGVSQNPRHKITKRGQNVTFRCDPISEHNRLYWYRQTLGQGPEFLTYFQNEAQLEKSRLLSDRFSAERPKGSFSTLEIQRTEQGDSAMYLCASSLLASSNTGELFFGEGSRLTVL.